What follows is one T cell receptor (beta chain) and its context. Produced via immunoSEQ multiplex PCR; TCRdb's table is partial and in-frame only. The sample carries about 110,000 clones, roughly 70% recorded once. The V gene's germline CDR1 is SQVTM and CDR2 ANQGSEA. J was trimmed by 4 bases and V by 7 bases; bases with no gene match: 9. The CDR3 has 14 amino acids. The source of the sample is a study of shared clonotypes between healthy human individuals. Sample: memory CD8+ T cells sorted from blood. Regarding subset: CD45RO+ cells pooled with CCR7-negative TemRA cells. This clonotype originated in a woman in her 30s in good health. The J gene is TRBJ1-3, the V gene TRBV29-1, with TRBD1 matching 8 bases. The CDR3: CSAETGVAGNTIYF. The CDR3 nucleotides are TGCAGCGCCGAGACAGGGGTGGCAGGAAACACCATATATTTT.